The clone carrying this T cell receptor (beta chain) was seen a few times. What it binds is not known. Unique molecular identifiers were attached to individual cDNA molecules during library preparation. TCRdb passed the RACE reads through MiXCR, listing each CDR3 protein once. The table shows approximately 100,000 distinct CDR3 sequences, with 11% occurring only once. J lost 1 base, V lost 2 bases, and 8 bases had no gene match. The CDR3 is made up of 17 amino acids. Germline-derived CDR1 and CDR2 are MNHNS and SASEGT. Time point denoted: patch test 1, 2 weeks after DPC sensitization. Indicated treatment: therapeutic diphenylcyclopropenone sensitization with weekly scalp DPC. The sample originates from a study of human T cells and chemical hapten exposure. For the study at large: 2% DPC applied to an approximately 2 cm by approximately 2 cm arm area sensitized donors. Affected patients, primarily female, had alopecia areata, totalis or universalis. Points from the study as a whole: A positive correlation with patch test score was shown by PT1 expanded TCR counts.

The clonotype was recovered from a woman in her 40s with alopecia areata. Some clones in this sample may be carry-over from other donors' samples. Sample: whole blood, taken in connection with sensitization to the hapten diphenylcyclopropenone (DPC). This chain connects TRBV6-1 to TRBJ1-5, with 7 nucleotides matching TRBD1. The CDR3 sequence: CASSERRPGQSNQPQHF. The CDR3 DNA follows: TGTGCCAGCAGTGAAAGACGACCGGGACAGAGCAATCAGCCCCAGCATTTT.